This record covers a single T cell receptor (beta chain). TCRdb keeps only in-frame clones here, not all; method: immunoSEQ multiplex PCR. The table includes approximately 300,000 clones, approximately 81% detected once. These data belong to a study of blood T cell repertoires in COVID-19. Germline CDR1 is LNHDA and CDR2 is SQIVND (reference sequence). Trimming at V came to 4 bases and at J to 7 bases, leaving 12 bases not matched to a gene. There are 17 residues in the CDR3. The sequence came from a woman in her thirties who had been exposed to COVID-19. Specimen: PBMCs or T cells enriched from blood (not recorded which). The V and J genes are TRBV19 and TRBJ1-5; 11 bases fit TRBD1. CDR3 DNA sequence: TGTGCCAGTAGTACCCTTGGAAGGACAGGGGGCTGGCAGCCCCAGCATTTT. It yields the protein CASSTLGRTGGWQPQHF.